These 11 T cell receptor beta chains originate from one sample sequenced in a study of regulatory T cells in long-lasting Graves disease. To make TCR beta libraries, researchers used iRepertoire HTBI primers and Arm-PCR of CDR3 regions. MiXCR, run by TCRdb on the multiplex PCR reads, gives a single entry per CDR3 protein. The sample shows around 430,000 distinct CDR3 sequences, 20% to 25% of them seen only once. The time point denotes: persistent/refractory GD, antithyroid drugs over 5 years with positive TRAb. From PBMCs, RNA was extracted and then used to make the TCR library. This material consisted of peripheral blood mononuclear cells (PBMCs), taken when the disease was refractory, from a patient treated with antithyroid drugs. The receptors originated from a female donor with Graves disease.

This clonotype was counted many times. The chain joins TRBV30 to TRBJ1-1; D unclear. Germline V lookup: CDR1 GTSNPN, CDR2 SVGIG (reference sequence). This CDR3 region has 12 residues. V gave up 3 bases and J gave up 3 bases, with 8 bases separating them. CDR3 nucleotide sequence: TGTGCCTGGAGGCGGAGGGACACTGAAGCTTTCTTT. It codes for CAWRRRDTEAFF.

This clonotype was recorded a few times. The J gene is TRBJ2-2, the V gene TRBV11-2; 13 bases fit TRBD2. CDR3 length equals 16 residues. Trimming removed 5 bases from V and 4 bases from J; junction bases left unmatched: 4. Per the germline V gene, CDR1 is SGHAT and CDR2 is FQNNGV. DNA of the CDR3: TGTGCCAGCAGCGGGGGACTAGCGGGATTCACCGGGGAGCTGTTTTTT. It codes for CASSGGLAGFTGELFF.

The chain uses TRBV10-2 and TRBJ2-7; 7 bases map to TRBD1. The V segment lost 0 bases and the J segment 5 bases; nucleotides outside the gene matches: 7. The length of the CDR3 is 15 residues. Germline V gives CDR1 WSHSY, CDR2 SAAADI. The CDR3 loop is CASSESTGMGHEQYF. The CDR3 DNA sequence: TGCGCCAGCAGTGAGTCGACAGGGATGGGGCACGAGCAGTACTTC.

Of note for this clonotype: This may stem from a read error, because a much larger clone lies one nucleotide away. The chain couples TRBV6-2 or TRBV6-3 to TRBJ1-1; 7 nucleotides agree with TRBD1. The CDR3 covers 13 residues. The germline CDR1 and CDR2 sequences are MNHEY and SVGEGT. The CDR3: CANSATSGQQAFF. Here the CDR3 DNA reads TGTGCCAACAGTGCAACCTCGGGACAGCAAGCTTTCTTT.

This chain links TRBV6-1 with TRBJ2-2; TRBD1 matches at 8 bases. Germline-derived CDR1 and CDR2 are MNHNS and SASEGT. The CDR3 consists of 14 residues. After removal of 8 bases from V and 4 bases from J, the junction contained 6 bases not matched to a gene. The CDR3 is CASSTGTGTGELFF. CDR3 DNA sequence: TGTGCCAGCTCGACCGGGACAGGCACCGGGGAGCTGTTTTTT.

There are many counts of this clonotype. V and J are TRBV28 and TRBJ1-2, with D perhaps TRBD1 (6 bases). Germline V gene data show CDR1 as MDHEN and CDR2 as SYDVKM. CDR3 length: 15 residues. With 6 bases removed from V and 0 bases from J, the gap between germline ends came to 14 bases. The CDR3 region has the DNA TGTGCCAGCAGACCCCAGGACAGTTCTAACTATGGCTACACCTTC. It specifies CASRPQDSSNYGYTF.

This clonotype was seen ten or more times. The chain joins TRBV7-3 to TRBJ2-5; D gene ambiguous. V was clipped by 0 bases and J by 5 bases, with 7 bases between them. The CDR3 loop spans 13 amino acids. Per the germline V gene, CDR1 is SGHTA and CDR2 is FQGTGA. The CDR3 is CASSLTMAETQYF. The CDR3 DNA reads TGTGCCAGCAGCTTAACGATGGCGGAGACCCAGTACTTC. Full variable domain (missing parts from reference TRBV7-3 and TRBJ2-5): GAGVSQTPSNKVTEKGKYVELRCDPISGHTALYWYRQSLGQGPEFLIYFQGTGAADDSGLPNDRFFAVRPEGSVSTLKIQRTERGDSAVYLCASSLTMAETQYFGPGTRLLVL.

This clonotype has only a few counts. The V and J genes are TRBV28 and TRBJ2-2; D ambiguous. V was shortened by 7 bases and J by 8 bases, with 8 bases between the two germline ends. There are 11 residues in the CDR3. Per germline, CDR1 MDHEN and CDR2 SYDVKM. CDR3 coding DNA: TGTGCCAGCACCCTGGGGGGGGAGCTGTTTTTT. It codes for CASTLGGELFF.

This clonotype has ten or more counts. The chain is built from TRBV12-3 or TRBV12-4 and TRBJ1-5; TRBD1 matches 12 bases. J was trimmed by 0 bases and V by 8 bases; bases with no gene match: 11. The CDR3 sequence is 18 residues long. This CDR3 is CASCPGTGGPYSNQPQHF. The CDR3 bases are TGTGCCAGCTGCCCAGGGACAGGGGGCCCATATAGCAATCAGCCCCAGCATTTT.

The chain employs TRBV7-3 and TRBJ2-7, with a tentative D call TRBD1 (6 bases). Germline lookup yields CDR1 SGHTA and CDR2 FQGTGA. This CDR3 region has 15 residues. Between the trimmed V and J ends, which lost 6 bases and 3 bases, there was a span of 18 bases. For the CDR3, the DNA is TGTGCCAGCAGTAAGGGACACCGGCCCCTCTACGAGCAGTACTTC. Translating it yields CASSKGHRPLYEQYF.

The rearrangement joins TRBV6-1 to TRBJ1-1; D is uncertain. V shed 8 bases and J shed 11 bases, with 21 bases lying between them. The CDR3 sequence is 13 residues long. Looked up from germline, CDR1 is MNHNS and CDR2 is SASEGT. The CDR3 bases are TGTGCCAGCGGCCAGTTACCCACCTCTAAGGCTTTCTTT. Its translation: CASGQLPTSKAFF.